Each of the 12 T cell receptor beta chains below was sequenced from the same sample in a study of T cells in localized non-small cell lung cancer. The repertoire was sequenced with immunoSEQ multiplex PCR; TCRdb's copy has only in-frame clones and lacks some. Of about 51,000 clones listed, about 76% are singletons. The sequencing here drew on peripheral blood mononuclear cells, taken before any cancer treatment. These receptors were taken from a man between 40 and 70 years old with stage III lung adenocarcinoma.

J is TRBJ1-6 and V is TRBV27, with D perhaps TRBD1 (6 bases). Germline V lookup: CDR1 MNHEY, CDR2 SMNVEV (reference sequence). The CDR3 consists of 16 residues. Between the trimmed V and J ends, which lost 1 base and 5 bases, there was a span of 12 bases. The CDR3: CASSLWRQGNNSPLHF. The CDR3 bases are TGTGCCAGCAGTTTATGGAGGCAGGGGAATAATTCACCCCTCCACTTT.

DNA for the CDR3: TGTGCCACCGCGGGGATGAACACTGAAGCTTTCTTT. Its translation is CATAGMNTEAFF. The rearrangement uses TRBV15 and TRBJ1-1, with D hard to call. V shed 8 bases and J shed 0 bases, with 7 bases lying between them. CDR1 and CDR2 (germline): LNHNV, YYDKDF (reference sequence). The CDR3 loop spans 12 amino acids.

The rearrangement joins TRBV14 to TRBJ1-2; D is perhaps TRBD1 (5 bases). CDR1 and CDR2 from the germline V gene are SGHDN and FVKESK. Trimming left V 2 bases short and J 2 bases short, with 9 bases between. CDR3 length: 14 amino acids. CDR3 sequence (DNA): TGTGCCAGCAGCCAAACAGGCACCAACTATGGCTACACCTTC. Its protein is CASSQTGTNYGYTF.

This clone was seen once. CDR3 sequence (DNA): TGTGCCAGCAGCCCGGGACAGGGCAACTACGAGCAGTACTTC. Translated: CASSPGQGNYEQYF. The chain uses TRBV6-6 and TRBJ2-7; 9 bases are shared with TRBD1. The CDR3 extends over 14 amino acids. Germline CDR1 is MNHNY and CDR2 is SVGAGI (reference sequence). J lost 3 bases, V lost 6 bases, and 6 bases had no gene match.

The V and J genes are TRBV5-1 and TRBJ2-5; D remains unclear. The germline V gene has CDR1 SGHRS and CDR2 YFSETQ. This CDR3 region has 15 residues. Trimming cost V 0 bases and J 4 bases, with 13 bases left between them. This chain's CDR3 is CASSLGPGNGETQYF. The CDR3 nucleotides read TGCGCCAGCAGCTTGGGTCCGGGCAACGGAGAGACCCAGTACTTC.

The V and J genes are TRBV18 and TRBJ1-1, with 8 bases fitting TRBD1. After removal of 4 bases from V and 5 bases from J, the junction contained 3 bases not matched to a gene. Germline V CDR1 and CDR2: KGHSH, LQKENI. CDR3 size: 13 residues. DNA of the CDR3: TGTGCCAGCTCACTCGACAGGGGTACTGAAGCTTTCTTT. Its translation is CASSLDRGTEAFF.

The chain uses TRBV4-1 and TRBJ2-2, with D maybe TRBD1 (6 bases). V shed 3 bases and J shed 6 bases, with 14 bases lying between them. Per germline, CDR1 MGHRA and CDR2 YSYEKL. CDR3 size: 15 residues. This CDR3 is CASSHRSGAPGELFF. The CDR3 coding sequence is TGCGCCAGCAGCCATCGATCAGGGGCCCCCGGGGAGCTGTTTTTT.

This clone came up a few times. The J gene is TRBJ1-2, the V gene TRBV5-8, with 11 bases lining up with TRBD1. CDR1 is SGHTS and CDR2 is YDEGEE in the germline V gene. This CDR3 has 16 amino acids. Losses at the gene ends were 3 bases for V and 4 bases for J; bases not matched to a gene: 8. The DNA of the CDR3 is TGTGCCAGCAGCTCCCCTAGGACAGGGGGCTTCTATGGCTACACCTTC. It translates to CASSSPRTGGFYGYTF.

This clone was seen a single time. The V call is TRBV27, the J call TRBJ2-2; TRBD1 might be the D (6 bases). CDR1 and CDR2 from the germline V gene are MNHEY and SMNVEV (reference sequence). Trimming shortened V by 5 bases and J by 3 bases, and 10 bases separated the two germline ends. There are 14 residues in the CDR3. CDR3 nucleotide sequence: TGTGCCAGCAGTCGGACAGTATACACCGGGGAGCTGTTTTTT. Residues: CASSRTVYTGELFF.

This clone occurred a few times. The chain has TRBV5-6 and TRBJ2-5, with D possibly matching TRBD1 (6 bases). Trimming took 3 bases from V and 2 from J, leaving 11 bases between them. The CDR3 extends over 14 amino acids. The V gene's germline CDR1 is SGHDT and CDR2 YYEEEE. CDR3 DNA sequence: TGTGCCAGCAGCTCGACAGGAGGACAAGAGACCCAGTACTTC. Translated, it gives CASSSTGGQETQYF.

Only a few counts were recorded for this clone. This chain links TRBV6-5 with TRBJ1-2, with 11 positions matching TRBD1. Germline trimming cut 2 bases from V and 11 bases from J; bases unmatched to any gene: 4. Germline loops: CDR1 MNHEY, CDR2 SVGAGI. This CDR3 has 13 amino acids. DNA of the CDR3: TGTGCCAGCAGTTACGGGACAGGGGGTTTTTACACCTTC. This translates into CASSYGTGGFYTF.

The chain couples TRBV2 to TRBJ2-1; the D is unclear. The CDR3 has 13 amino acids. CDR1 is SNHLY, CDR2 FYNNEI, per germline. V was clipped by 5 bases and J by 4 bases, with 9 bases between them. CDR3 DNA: TGTGCCAGCAGTCGATTCGTTTACAATGAGCAGTTCTTC. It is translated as CASSRFVYNEQFF.